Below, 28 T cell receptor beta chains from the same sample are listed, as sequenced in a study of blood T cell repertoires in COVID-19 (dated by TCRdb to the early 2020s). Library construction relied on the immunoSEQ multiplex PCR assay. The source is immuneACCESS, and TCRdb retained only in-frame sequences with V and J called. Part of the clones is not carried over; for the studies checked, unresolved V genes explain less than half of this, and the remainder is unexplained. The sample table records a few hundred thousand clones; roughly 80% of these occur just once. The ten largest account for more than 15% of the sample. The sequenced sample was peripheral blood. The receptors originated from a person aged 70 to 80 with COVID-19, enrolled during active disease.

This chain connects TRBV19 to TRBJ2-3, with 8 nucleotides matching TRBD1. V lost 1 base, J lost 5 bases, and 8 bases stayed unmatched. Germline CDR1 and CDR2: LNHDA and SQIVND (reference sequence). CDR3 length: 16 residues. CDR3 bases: TGTGCCAGTAGTATAGTCGCGCAGGGGGCGCGAGATACGCAGTATTTT. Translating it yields CASSIVAQGARDTQYF.

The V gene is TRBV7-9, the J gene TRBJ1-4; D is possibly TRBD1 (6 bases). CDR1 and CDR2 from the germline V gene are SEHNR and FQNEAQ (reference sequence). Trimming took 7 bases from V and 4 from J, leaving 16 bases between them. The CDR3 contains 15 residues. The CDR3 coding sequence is TGTGCCAGCACCAAAGGGGGGGTCCTTAATGAAAAACTGTTTTTT. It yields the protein CASTKGGVLNEKLFF.

The CDR3 sequence: CASSKQTGGYNEQFF. CDR3 nucleotide sequence: TGTGCCAGCAGCAAACAAACCGGCGGGTACAATGAGCAGTTCTTC. The J gene is TRBJ2-1, the V gene TRBV9, with a tentative D call TRBD2 (5 bases). V lost 4 bases, J lost 4 bases, and 15 bases lay in between. The CDR3 contains 15 residues. Germline CDR1 SGDLS, CDR2 YYNGEE. Using reference TRBV9 and TRBJ2-1 for the parts outside the CDR3, the full variable domain is DSGVTQTPKHLITATGQRVTLRCSPRSGDLSVYWYQQSLDQGLQFLIQYYNGEERAKGNILERFSAQQFPDLHSELNLSSLELGDSALYFCASSKQTGGYNEQFFGPGTRLTVL.

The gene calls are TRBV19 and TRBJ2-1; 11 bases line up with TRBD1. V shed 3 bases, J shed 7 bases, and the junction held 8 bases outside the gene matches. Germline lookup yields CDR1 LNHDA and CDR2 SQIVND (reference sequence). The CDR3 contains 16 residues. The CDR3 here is CASSIPRTGGGNEQFF. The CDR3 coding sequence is TGTGCCAGTAGTATCCCTCGGACAGGGGGCGGGAATGAGCAGTTCTTC.

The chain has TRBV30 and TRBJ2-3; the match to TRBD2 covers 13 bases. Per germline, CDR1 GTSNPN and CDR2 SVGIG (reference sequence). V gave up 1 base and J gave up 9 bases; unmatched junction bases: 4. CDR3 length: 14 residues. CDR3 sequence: CAWSGGLAGATQYF. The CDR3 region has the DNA TGTGCCTGGAGTGGCGGACTAGCGGGAGCGACGCAGTATTTT.

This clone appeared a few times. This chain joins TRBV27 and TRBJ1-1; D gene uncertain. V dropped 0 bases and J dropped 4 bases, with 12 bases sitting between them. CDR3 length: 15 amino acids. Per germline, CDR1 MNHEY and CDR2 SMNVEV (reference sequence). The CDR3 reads CASSLSRSGTTEAFF. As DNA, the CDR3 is TGTGCCAGCAGTTTATCTCGTTCAGGAACCACTGAAGCTTTCTTT.

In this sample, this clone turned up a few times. CDR3 sequence reads: CASSFGLSRDSPLHF. The CDR3 DNA reads TGTGCCAGCAGCTTTGGACTTTCACGGGATTCACCCCTCCACTTT. The V gene is TRBV5-6, the J gene TRBJ1-6; D gene unclear. CDR3 size: 15 residues. The germline V and J ends were trimmed by 2 bases and 8 bases, with 14 bases remaining between them. CDR1 and CDR2 (germline): SGHDT, YYEEEE.

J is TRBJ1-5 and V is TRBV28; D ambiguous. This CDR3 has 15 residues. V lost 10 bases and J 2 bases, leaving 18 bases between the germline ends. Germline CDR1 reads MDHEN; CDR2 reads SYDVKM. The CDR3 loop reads CATTETGSGNQPQHF. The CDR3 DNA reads TGTGCCACCACTGAAACGGGAAGCGGCAATCAGCCCCAGCATTTT.

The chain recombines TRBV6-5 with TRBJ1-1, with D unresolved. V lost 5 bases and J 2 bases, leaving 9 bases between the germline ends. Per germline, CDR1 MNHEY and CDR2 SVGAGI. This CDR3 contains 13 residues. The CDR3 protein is CASSQSYNTEAFF. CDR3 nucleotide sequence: TGTGCCAGCAGTCAAAGCTATAACACTGAAGCTTTCTTT.

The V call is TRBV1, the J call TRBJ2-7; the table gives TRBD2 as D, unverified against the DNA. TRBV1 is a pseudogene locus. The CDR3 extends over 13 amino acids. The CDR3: CTGSREESSEQYF. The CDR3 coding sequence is TGCACCGGATCCCGGGAAGAATCCTCCGAGCAGTACTTC.

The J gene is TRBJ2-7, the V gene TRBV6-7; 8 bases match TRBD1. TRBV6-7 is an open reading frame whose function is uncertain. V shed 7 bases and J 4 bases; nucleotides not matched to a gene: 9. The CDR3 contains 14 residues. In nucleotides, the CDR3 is TGTGCCAGCAAAATAACAGGGGGTGGGTACGAGCAGTACTTC. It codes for CASKITGGGYEQYF.

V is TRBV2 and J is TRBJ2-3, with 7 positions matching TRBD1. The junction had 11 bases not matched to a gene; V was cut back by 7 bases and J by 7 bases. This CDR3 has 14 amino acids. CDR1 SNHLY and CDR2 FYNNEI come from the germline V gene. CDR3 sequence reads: CASTKDRYSHTQYF. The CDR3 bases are TGTGCCAGCACTAAGGACAGGTATTCCCATACGCAGTATTTT.

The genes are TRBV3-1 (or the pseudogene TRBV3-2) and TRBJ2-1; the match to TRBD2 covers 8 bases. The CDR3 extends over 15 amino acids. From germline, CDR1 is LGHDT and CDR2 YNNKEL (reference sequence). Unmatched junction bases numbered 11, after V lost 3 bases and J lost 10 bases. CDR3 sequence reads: CASSHYDSSGVEQFF. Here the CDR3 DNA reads TGTGCCAGCAGCCATTACGATAGTAGCGGGGTGGAGCAGTTCTTC.

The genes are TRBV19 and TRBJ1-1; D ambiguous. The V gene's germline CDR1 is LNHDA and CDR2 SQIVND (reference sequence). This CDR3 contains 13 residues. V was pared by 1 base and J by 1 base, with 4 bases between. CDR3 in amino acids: CASSIVQNTEAFF. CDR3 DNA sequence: TGTGCCAGTAGTATAGTCCAGAACACTGAAGCTTTCTTT.

The CDR3 is CASSLAPGAGNTIYF. In DNA, the CDR3 is TGTGCCAGCAGCTTGGCCCCAGGGGCTGGAAACACCATATATTTT. The J gene is TRBJ1-3, the V gene TRBV5-4; the D gene is possibly TRBD1 (6 bases). The CDR3 covers 15 residues. Trimming cost V 0 bases and J 2 bases, with 9 bases left between them. Germline assignment: CDR1 SGHNT and CDR2 YYREEE (reference sequence).

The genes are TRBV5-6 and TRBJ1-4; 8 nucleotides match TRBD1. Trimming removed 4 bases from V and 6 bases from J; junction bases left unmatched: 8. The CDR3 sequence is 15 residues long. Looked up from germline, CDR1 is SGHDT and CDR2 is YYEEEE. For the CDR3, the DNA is TGTGCCAGCAGCCTAGGACAGGGAGGATATGAAAAACTGTTTTTT. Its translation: CASSLGQGGYEKLFF.

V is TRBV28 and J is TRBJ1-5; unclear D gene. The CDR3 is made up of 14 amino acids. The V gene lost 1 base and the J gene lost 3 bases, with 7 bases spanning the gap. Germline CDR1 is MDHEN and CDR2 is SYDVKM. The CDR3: CASSLSGFNQPQHF. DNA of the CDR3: TGTGCCAGCAGTTTATCCGGTTTCAATCAGCCCCAGCATTTT.

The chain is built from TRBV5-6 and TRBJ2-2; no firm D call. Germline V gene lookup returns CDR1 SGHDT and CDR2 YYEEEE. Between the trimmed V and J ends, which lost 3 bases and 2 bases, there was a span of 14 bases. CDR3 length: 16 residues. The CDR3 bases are TGTGCCAGCAGCTCGCGCCTAGGAAATAACACCGGGGAGCTGTTTTTT. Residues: CASSSRLGNNTGELFF.

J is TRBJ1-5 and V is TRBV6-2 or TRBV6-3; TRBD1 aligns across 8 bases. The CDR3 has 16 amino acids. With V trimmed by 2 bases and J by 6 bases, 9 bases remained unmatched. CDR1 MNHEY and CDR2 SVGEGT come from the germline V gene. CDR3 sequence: CASSYGMPGGSQPQHF. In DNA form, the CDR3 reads TGTGCCAGCAGTTACGGGATGCCAGGGGGCAGTCAGCCCCAGCATTTT.

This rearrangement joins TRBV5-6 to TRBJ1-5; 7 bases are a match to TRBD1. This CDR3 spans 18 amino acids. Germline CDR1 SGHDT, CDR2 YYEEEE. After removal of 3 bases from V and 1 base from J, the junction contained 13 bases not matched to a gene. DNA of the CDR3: TGTGCCAGCAGCTCCCGGGACAGCCCGCAGGAGAGCAATCAGCCCCAGCATTTT. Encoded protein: CASSSRDSPQESNQPQHF.

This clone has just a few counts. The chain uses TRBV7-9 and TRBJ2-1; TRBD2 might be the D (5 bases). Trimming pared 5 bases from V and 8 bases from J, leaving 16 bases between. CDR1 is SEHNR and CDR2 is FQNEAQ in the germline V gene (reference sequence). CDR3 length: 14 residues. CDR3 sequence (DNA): TGTGCCAGCAGCCCCGGGGTAGACGGGGATGAGCAGTTCTTC. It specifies CASSPGVDGDEQFF.

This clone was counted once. The CDR3 loop reads CASSTGQGGLYEQYF. As DNA, the CDR3 is TGTGCCAGCAGTACGGGACAGGGAGGCCTCTACGAGCAGTACTTC. The gene calls are TRBV6-5 and TRBJ2-7, with 9 nucleotides matching TRBD1. J lost 3 bases, V lost 5 bases, and 8 bases had no gene match. Per the germline V gene, CDR1 is MNHEY and CDR2 is SVGAGI. CDR3 length equals 15 residues.

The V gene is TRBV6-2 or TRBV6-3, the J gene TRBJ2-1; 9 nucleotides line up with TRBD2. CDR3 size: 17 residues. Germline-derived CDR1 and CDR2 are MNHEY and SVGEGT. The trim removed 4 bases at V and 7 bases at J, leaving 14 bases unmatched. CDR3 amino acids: CASSWASGVLFQNEQFF. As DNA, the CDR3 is TGTGCCAGCAGTTGGGCTAGCGGGGTCCTATTCCAAAATGAGCAGTTCTTC.

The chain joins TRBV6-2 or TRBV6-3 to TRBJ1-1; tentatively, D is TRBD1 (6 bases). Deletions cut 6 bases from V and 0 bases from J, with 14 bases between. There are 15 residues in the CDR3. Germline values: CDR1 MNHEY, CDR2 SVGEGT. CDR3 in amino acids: CASSRPGTLNTEAFF. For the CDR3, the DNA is TGTGCCAGCAGCCGTCCCGGGACATTGAACACTGAAGCTTTCTTT.

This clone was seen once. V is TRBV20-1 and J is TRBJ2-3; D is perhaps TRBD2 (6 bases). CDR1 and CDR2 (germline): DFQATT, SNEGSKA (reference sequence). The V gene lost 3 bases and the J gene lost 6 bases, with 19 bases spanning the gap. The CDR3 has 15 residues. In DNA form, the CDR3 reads TGCAGTGCTAGTAATCCGGGAGAGGTGTCGGATACGCAGTATTTT. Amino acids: CSASNPGEVSDTQYF.

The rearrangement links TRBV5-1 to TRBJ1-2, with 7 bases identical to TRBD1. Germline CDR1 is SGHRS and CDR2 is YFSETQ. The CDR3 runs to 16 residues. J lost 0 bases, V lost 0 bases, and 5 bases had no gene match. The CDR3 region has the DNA TGCGCCAGCAGCTTGGGACAGGGAAGAGCTAACTATGGCTACACCTTC. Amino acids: CASSLGQGRANYGYTF.

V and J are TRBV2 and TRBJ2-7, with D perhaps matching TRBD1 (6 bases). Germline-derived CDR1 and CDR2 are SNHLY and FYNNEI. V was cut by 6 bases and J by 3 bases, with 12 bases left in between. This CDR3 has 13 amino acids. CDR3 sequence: CASRDNRVYEQYF. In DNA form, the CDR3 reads TGTGCCAGCAGGGACAACAGGGTCTACGAGCAGTACTTC.

The DNA for the CDR3 is TGCGCCAGCAGCCAAGATCCAGGGTCGACAGATACGCAGTATTTT. Protein product: CASSQDPGSTDTQYF. V gene TRBV4-1 combines with J gene TRBJ2-3, with D perhaps TRBD1 (5 bases). This CDR3 has 15 amino acids. V lost 0 bases and J 3 bases, leaving 10 bases between the germline ends. CDR1 MGHRA and CDR2 YSYEKL come from the germline V gene.